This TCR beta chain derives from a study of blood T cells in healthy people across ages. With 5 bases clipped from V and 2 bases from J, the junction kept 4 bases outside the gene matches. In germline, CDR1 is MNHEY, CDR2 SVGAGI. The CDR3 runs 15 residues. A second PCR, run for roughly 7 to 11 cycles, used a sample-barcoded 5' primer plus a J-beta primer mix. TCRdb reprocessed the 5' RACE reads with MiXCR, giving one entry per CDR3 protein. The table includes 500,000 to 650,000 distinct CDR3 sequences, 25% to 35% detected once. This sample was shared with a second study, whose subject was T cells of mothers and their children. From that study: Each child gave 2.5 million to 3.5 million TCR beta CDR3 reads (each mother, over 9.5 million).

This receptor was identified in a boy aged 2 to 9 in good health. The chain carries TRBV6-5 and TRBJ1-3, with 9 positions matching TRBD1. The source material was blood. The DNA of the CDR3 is TGTGCCAGCAGTAACAGACAGGGGGCTGGAAACACCATATATTTT. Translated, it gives CASSNRQGAGNTIYF.